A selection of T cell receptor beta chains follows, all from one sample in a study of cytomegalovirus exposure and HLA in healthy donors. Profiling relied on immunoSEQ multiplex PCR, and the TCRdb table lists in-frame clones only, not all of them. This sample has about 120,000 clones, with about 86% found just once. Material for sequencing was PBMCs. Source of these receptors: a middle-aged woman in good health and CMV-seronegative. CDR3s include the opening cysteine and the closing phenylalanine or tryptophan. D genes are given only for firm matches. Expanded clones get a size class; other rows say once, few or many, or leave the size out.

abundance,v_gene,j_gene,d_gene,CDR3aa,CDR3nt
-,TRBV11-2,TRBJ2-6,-,CASSSGISGANVLTF,TGTGCCAGCAGCTCAGGGATCTCTGGGGCCAACGTCCTGACTTTC
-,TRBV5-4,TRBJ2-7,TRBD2,CASSSTSDEQYF,TGTGCCAGCAGCTCCACTAGCGACGAGCAGTACTTC
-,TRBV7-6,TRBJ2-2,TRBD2,CASSFGLAGAGELFF,TGTGCCAGCAGCTTCGGGCTAGCGGGAGCCGGGGAGCTGTTTTTT
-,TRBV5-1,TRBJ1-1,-,CASSGSPTPMNTEAFF,TGCGCCAGCAGCGGAAGCCCGACACCGATGAACACTGAAGCTTTCTTT
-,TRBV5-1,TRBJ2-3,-,CASSVVGSAADTQYF,TGCGCCAGCAGCGTGGTCGGGTCGGCCGCAGATACGCAGTATTTT
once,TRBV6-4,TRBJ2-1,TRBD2,CASSALAGAYSEQFF,TGTGCCAGCAGTGCCCTAGCGGGAGCGTATAGTGAGCAGTTCTTC
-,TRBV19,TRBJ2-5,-,CASRRTIRETQYF,TGTGCCAGTAGGCGGACTATCAGGGAGACCCAGTACTTC
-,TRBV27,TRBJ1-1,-,CASSTDRRAFF,TGTGCCAGCAGCACCGACAGGCGAGCTTTCTTT
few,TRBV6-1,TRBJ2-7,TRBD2,CASGSSLAGENEQYF,TGTGCCAGCGGATCCTCACTAGCGGGAGAGAACGAGCAGTACTTC
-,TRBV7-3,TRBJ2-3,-,CASSQRGGRTDTQYF,TGTGCCAGCAGTCAACGGGGAGGTAGGACAGATACGCAGTATTTT
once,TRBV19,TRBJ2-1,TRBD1,CASSQTKGASYNEQFF,TGTGCCAGTAGCCAAACCAAGGGGGCATCATACAATGAGCAGTTCTTC
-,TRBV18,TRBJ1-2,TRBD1,CASSPGTGASNYGYTF,TGTGCCAGCTCACCAGGGACAGGGGCCTCTAACTATGGCTACACCTTC
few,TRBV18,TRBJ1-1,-,CASSPVTGKNTEAFF,TGTGCCAGCTCACCAGTTACAGGGAAGAACACTGAAGCTTTCTTT
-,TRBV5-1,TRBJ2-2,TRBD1,CASSQRTGATNTGELFF,TGCGCCAGCAGCCAGAGGACAGGAGCGACGAACACCGGGGAGCTGTTTTTT
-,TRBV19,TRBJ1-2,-,CASIPPGPRGPNYGYTF,TGTGCCAGTATCCCTCCGGGACCGCGGGGCCCTAACTATGGCTACACCTTC
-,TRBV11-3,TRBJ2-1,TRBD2,CASSPHGGSSYNEQFF,TGTGCCAGCAGCCCCCACGGCGGGAGCTCCTACAATGAGCAGTTCTTC
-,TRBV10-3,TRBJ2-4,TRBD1,CAISESVPPDREWVKNIQYF,TGTGCCATCAGTGAGTCGGTCCCTCCGGACAGGGAATGGGTCAAAAACATTCAGTACTTC
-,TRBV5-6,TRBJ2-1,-,CASSLAANNEQFF,TGTGCCAGCAGCTTGGCCGCGAACAATGAGCAGTTCTTC
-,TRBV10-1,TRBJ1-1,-,CASSEFPPLNTEAFF,TGCGCCAGCAGTGAGTTTCCCCCGTTGAACACTGAAGCTTTCTTT
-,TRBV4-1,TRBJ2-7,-,CASSQAVLYRYEQYF,TGCGCCAGCAGCCAAGCTGTTTTGTATAGATACGAGCAGTACTTC
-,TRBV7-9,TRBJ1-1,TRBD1,CASSPKGGQGGAFF,TGTGCCAGCAGCCCAAAGGGCGGACAGGGAGGAGCTTTCTTT
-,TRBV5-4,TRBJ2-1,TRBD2,CASSLRDYNNEQFF,TGTGCCAGCAGCCTCCGGGACTATAATAATGAGCAGTTCTTC
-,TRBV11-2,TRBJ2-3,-,CASSRLVTDTQYF,TGTGCCAGCAGCCGACTAGTAACAGATACGCAGTATTTT
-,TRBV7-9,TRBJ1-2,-,CSSSDRSSRLAYGYTF,TGTTCCAGCAGCGATCGCTCGTCCCGGCTAGCCTATGGCTACACCTTC
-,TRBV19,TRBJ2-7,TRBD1,CASSMTGTGVYEQYF,TGTGCCAGTAGTATGACGGGGACAGGGGTCTACGAGCAGTACTTC
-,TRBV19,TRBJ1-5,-,CASTDSPNQPQHF,TGTGCCAGTACCGACAGCCCCAATCAGCCCCAGCATTTT
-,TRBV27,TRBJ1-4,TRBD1,CASSLNRGSNEKLFF,TGTGCCAGCAGTTTAAACAGGGGGTCTAATGAAAAACTGTTTTTT
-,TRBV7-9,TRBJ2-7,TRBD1,CASSPKTGGWYEQYF,TGTGCCAGCAGCCCTAAGACAGGGGGGTGGTACGAGCAGTACTTC
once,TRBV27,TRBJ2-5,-,CASRGGAYHSAETQYF,TGTGCCAGCAGGGGGGGAGCATATCATAGCGCGGAGACCCAGTACTTC